The clone carrying this T cell receptor beta chain was detected a few times. Its antigen remains unidentified. V was pared by 2 bases and J by 6 bases, with 16 bases between. Germline V lookup: CDR1 GTSNPN, CDR2 SVGIG (reference sequence). This CDR3 contains 14 residues. Cell sorting via CD45RO/CCR7/CD25/CD127/CD95/CD27 was performed to obtain CD4+ naive, central memory, regulatory and stem cell-like memory cells. These data come from a study of beta chain features in type 1 diabetes. Across the study: No age, gender or cell yield differences were seen between patients and healthy donors.

The study reverse transcribed the entire isolated RNA, so it sequenced expressed TCRB transcripts. The data were produced by immunoSEQ multiplex PCR, yet TCRdb's version contains in-frame clones alone and is incomplete. The data contain a few hundred thousand clones, around 9.6% of them singletons. General study results and limits: A moderate, significant TCRB CDR3 shortening appeared in type 1 diabetes across four CD4+ subsets. Whether HLA type influences TCRB rearrangement remained unresolved here. Cells that show high TCR expression could be over-represented by cDNA sequencing.

The rearrangement links TRBV30 to TRBJ1-2; D may be TRBD1 (6 bases). The sequencing sample was made of central memory CD4+ T cells from blood. This sequence was found in a man aged 25 to 40 with type 1 diabetes. The CDR3 coding sequence is TGTGCCTGGAGTTGGGGCCAGGGGTCCAATGGCTACACCTTC. This encodes CAWSWGQGSNGYTF.